The 13 T cell receptor beta chains listed next were all sequenced from one sample in a study of cytomegalovirus exposure and HLA in healthy donors. 13 Jbeta primers and 60 Vbeta primers were used for the PCR. Profiled with immunoSEQ multiplex PCR; TCRdb holds only in-frame clones, not every one. The table lists about 120,000 clones, 17% of them singletons. Material for sequencing was PBMCs. The receptors shown here come from a female donor in good health and CMV-seropositive.

The chain uses TRBV5-1 and TRBJ2-7; 9 bases are a match to TRBD1. V dropped 3 bases and J dropped 4; count of bases not matched to a gene: 14. Per germline, CDR1 SGHRS and CDR2 YFSETQ. This CDR3 is built from 17 residues. The chain's CDR3 is CASSSGDPRDRAYEQYF. CDR3 nucleotides: TGCGCCAGCAGCTCCGGTGACCCAAGGGACAGGGCGTACGAGCAGTACTTC. Together with reference TRBV5-1 and TRBJ2-7, the CDR3 gives the full variable domain: KAGVTQTPRYLIKTRGQQVTLSCSPISGHRSVSWYQQTPGQGLQFLFEYFSETQRNKGNFPGRFSGRQFSNSRSEMNVSTLELGDSALYLCASSSGDPRDRAYEQYFGPGTRLTVT.

Only a few counts were recorded for this clone. This rearrangement joins TRBV6-5 to TRBJ2-1; a weak D match, TRBD1 (5 bases). CDR1 MNHEY and CDR2 SVGAGI come from the germline V gene. The CDR3 covers 13 residues. Trimming removed 1 base from V and 9 bases from J, with 10 bases in between. CDR3 DNA: TGTGCCAGCAGTTACTATCTTAGGGGTGAGCAGTTCTTC. This encodes CASSYYLRGEQFF.

This clone was counted between two and nine times. This rearrangement joins TRBV30 to TRBJ2-7; 7 bases align to TRBD1. This CDR3 spans 12 amino acids. V lost 3 bases and J lost 1; bases outside the gene matches: 0. The germline gives CDR1 GTSNPN, CDR2 SVGIG (reference sequence). CDR3: CAWRDRSYEQYF. The CDR3 DNA follows: TGTGCCTGGAGGGACAGGTCCTACGAGCAGTACTTC.

This clone appeared a few times. The chain couples TRBV5-1 to TRBJ1-3; possible D gene TRBD1, 6 bases. The germline V gene encodes CDR1 SGHRS and CDR2 YFSETQ. The CDR3 spans 16 residues. V lost 3 bases and J 3 bases, leaving 16 bases between the germline ends. The CDR3 DNA reads as TGCGCCAGCAGCTCCACTACAGGGTTCAGTGGAAACACCATATATTTT. Protein: CASSSTTGFSGNTIYF.

The V gene is TRBV18, the J gene TRBJ1-3; 9 positions match TRBD1. The CDR3 is 17 amino acids. The germline V gene encodes CDR1 KGHSH and CDR2 LQKENI. Trimming took 3 bases from V and 0 from J; bases not matched to a gene: 6. The CDR3 loop reads CASSPGTGPLSGNTIYF. The CDR3 bases are TGTGCCAGCTCACCGGGGACAGGGCCCCTCTCTGGAAACACCATATATTTT.

The chain is built from TRBV28 and TRBJ2-7, with D unresolved. CDR1 and CDR2 from the germline V gene are MDHEN and SYDVKM. The CDR3 spans 11 residues. V lost 6 bases and J 7 bases, leaving 10 bases between the germline ends. In nucleotides, the CDR3 is TGTGCCAGCAGCCTGCGAACGGAGCAGTACTTC. Its protein is CASSLRTEQYF.

This clone was seen more than once but under ten times. The chain combines TRBV5-1 with TRBJ2-1, with D possibly being TRBD2 (5 bases). The germline V gene has CDR1 SGHRS and CDR2 YFSETQ. Trimming removed 4 bases from V and 3 bases from J, with 11 bases in between. The CDR3 sequence is 14 residues long. The CDR3 loop reads CASSLGLYYNEQFF. As DNA, the CDR3 is TGCGCCAGCAGCCTTGGACTGTACTACAATGAGCAGTTCTTC.

The sample holds a few counts of this clone. This chain joins TRBV30 and TRBJ1-6, with 7 bases fitting TRBD1. The CDR3 extends over 16 amino acids. Germline CDR1 GTSNPN, CDR2 SVGIG (reference sequence). The V gene end was trimmed by 3 bases and the J gene end by 7 bases; junction bases not matched to a gene: 12. The CDR3 spells CAWRPGTVGNNSPLHF. The CDR3 region has the DNA TGTGCCTGGAGACCCGGGACAGTGGGTAACAATTCACCCCTCCACTTT. The complete variable domain, with remaining parts taken from reference TRBV30 and TRBJ1-6, reads SQTIHQWPATLVQPVGSPLSLECTVEGTSNPNLYWYRQAAGRGLQLLFYSVGIGQISSEVPQNLSASRPQDRQFILSSKKLLLSDSGFYLCAWRPGTVGNNSPLHFGNGTRLTVT.

V and J are TRBV2 and TRBJ2-5; D gene ambiguous. Germline lookup yields CDR1 SNHLY and CDR2 FYNNEI. CDR3 size: 14 residues. V lost 6 bases and J 0 bases, leaving 11 bases between the germline ends. CDR3 region: CASSQYRNQETQYF. CDR3 sequence (DNA): TGTGCCAGCAGCCAATACAGAAACCAAGAGACCCAGTACTTC.

This chain joins TRBV10-1 and TRBJ2-5, with 7 bases fitting TRBD2. Germline V CDR1 and CDR2: WNHNN, SYGVQD (reference sequence). CDR3 length equals 13 residues. The J segment lost 3 bases and the V segment lost 8 bases, leaving 6 bases of the junction unmatched. CDR3 sequence: CASVRLAEETQYF. In DNA form, the CDR3 reads TGCGCCAGCGTGAGGCTAGCGGAAGAGACCCAGTACTTC.

The V call is TRBV7-2, the J call TRBJ2-3; a weak D match, TRBD2 (6 bases). Germline V gene lookup returns CDR1 SGHTA and CDR2 FQGNSA. V dropped 2 bases and J dropped 6 bases, with 12 bases sitting between them. This CDR3 is built from 14 residues. The CDR3, as DNA: TGTGCCAGCAGCTTACGGCGGGGCCGGGATACGCAGTATTTT. It yields the protein CASSLRRGRDTQYF.

This clone was observed a few times. The V call is TRBV2, the J call TRBJ2-6; 7 nucleotides match TRBD2. Germline V CDR1 and CDR2: SNHLY, FYNNEI. This CDR3 has 16 residues. V trimming: 6 bases; J trimming: 0 bases; junction bases outside the gene matches: 5. Here the CDR3 reads CASRGGVGSGANVLTF. The CDR3 DNA reads as TGTGCCAGCAGGGGGGGGGTAGGCTCTGGGGCCAACGTCCTGACTTTC.

This clone was picked up a small number of times. J is TRBJ2-1 and V is TRBV10-3; TRBD2 agrees at 13 bases. V dropped 8 bases and J dropped 3; count of bases not matched to a gene: 7. CDR1 and CDR2 from the germline V gene are ENHRY and SYGVKD. There are 16 residues in the CDR3. CDR3 protein: CAIGTSGARVYNEQFF. The CDR3 nucleotides are TGTGCCATCGGGACTAGCGGGGCGAGGGTCTACAATGAGCAGTTCTTC.